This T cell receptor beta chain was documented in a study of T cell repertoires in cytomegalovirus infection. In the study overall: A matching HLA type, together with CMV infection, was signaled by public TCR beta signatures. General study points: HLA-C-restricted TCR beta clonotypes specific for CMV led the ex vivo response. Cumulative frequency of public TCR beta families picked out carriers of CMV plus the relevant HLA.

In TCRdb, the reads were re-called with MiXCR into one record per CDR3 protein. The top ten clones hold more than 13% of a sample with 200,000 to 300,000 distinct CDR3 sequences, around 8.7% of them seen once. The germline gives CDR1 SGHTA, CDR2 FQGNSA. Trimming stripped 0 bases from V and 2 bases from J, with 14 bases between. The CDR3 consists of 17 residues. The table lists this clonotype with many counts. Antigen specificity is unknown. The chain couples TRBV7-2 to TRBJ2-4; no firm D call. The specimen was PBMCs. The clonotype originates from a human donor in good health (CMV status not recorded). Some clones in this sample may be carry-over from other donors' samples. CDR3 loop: CASSLALTLAPKNIQYF. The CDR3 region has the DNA TGTGCCAGCAGCTTAGCGCTGACCCTCGCCCCCAAAAACATTCAGTACTTC.